This TCR beta chain was profiled in a study of CD8 T cells in Susac syndrome (dated by TCRdb to 2018 to 2020). Context from the whole study: Of the Susac syndrome patients who were sequenced, five or six had clinically active disease and eight were in clinical remission. Clonality of the CD8+ T cell repertoire was compared between about a dozen healthy donors, 14 Susac syndrome patients and some 15 multiple sclerosis patients. At blood withdrawal, Susac syndrome patients were therapy-naive, treated with corticosteroids (with IVIg additionally given to some), or treated with IVIg alone. The study used repertoire sequencing to test whether antigen drove CD8+ T cell activation and differentiation in Susac syndrome. The research as a whole found: The TCR sequencing and HLA analysis was acknowledged to have included a relatively small number of individuals. Clonal expansion was seen in Susac syndrome CD8+ repertoires, peaking in CD8+ TEMRA cells and being greater in clinically active patients than in remitting ones. In the total CD8+ and CD8+ TEMRA repertoires, around 15 and five Susac-specific public clones, respectively, were identified.

The CDR3 has 16 amino acids, counting the end cysteine and phenylalanine. Solely the CDR3 DNA is kept, with 48 bases framed from the first base. CDR1 is given as MGHRA and CDR2 as YSYEKL, both from the germline V gene. V sheds 0 bases and J sheds 1 base, leaving 11 bases between their ends. Peripheral blood CD8+ and CD4+ T cells from healthy donors, Susac syndrome patients and multiple sclerosis patients were profiled using high-throughput TCR beta sequencing. Recently defined diagnostic criteria for definite or probable disease were met by the Susac syndrome patients. Bulk CD8+ and CD4+ T cells were purified by magnetic negative isolation, while CD8+ TEMRA cells were enriched using FACS. Blood was drawn into EDTA tubes, processed within 24 hours, and PBMCs were isolated by density gradient centrifugation. PBMCs destined for TCR sequencing were cryopreserved in liquid nitrogen and later thawed in a 37 °C water bath. The sorted or isolated CD4+, CD8+ and CD8+ TEMRA cells had a purity of 90% or higher.

Note on this clonotype: Its antigen remains unidentified. No per-base quality is available; no much larger clone lies one base away.

RNA was extracted using the RNeasy kit, and roughly 0.5 to 1 microgram was reverse transcribed with random hexamers. TCR beta CDR3 regions were amplified with the immunoSEQ multiplex PCR assay covering 54 Vbeta and 13 Jbeta segments. PCR amplification bias was corrected using a synthetic template baseline for primer optimization and computational correction. As for the authors' bioinformatics: Reads were annotated to V, D and J genes according to IMGT and were analyzed with immunoSEQ Analyzer, with only productive sequences retained. Clonality was calculated as one minus the Shannon entropy normalized by log2 of the number of productive unique sequences. Public and private clones were assessed among the 100 most prevalent clones of each patient and control. Clones were defined as Susac-specific if absent from the healthy and MS cohorts, from 900 to 1,300 published viral clones and from other ImmuneACCESS disease sequences. Starting from the raw public reads, TCRdb applied fastp trimming at Q25, assembled clones with MiXCR and retained in-frame beta chains. Identical CDR3 proteins give one entry, which carries the most common genes and DNA. The V and J calls were determined by TCRdb, not by the authors. This sample has fewer than 85,000 distinct CDR3 sequences in its table, and roughly 94% of those were observed once. The biggest ten clones account for about 0.5% of the sample.

The rearrangement joined TRBV4-1 to TRBJ2-3, with the D gene call left open. The sequence came from a human donor with Susac syndrome. The sample taken for sequencing was CD8+ T cells from PBMCs. The CDR3 reads CASSQDTGAGTDTQYF. In nucleotides, the sequence is TGCGCCAGCAGCCAAGATACCGGAGCTGGCACAGATACGCAGTATTTT.